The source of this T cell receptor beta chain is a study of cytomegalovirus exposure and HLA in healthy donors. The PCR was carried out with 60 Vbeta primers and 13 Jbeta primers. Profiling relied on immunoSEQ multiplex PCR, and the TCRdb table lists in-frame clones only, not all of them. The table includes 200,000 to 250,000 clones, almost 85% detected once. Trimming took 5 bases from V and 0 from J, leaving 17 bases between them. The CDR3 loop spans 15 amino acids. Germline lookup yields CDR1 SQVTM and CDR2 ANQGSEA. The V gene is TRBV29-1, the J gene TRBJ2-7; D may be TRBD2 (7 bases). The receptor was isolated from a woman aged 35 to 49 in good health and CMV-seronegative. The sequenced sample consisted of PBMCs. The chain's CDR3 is CSVIGGPASSYEQYF. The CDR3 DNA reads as TGCAGCGTTATCGGGGGGCCGGCTAGCTCCTACGAGCAGTACTTC.